The text below deals with one TCR beta chain. The antigen remains unidentified. Germline values: CDR1 ENHRY, CDR2 SYGVKD. Trimming took off 0 bases at V and 9 bases at J, with 9 bases between the two ends. The CDR3 has 12 amino acids. Sequencing was performed with immunoSEQ multiplex PCR; in TCRdb, only in-frame clones are kept and a portion is missing. The sample shows about 82,000 clones, approximately 85% of them seen only once. The sample belongs to a study of T cell responses to AZD1222 COVID-19 vaccine. Study-wide results and caveats: The donor group comprised mostly white British people and more females; the analysis possibly underestimated clonal diversity.

The chain uses TRBV10-3 and TRBJ2-7; D uncertain. This receptor was identified in an adult who received the AZD1222 COVID-19 vaccine. Sequencing used peripheral blood, obtained 28 days after the second AZD1222 dose. Here the CDR3 reads CAISESAPGQYF. The CDR3 DNA reads as TGTGCCATCAGTGAGTCCGCCCCGGGGCAGTACTTC.